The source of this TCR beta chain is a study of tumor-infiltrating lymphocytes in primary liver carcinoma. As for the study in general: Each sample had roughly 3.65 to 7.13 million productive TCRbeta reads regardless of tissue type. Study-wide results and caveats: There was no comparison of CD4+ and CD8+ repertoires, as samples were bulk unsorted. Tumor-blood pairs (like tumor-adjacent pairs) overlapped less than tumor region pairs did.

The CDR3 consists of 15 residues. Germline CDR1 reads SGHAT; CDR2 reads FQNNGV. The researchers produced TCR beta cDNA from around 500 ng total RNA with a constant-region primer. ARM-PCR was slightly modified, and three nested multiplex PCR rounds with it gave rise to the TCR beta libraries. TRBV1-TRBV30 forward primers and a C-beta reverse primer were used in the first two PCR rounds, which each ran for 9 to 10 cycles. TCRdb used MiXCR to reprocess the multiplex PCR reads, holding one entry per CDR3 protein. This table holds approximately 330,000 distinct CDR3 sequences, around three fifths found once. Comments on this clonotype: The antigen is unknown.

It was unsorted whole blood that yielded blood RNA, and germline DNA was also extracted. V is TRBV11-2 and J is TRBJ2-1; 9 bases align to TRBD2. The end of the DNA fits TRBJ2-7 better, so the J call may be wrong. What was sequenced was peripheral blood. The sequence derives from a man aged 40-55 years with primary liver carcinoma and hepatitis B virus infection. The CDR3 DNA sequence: TGTGCCAGCAGCTTAGTAGCGGGAGTCTACGATGAGCAGTACTTC. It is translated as CASSLVAGVYDEQYF.